These 10 T cell receptor beta chains were all obtained from the same sample, sequenced in a study of cytotoxic CD8 clonotypes in ibrutinib-treated CLL. Some clones are missing from TCRdb's copy, which holds only in-frame ones; the method was immunoSEQ multiplex PCR. This sample has 50,000 or so clones, with about three fifths found just once. The sample consisted of PBMCs, taken after 24 months of ibrutinib treatment. The receptors originated from a human donor with chronic lymphocytic leukemia.

V is TRBV6-5 and J is TRBJ1-6, with 10 bases matching TRBD1. V lost 6 bases, J lost 9 bases, and 8 bases stayed unmatched. Germline values: CDR1 MNHEY, CDR2 SVGAGI. The CDR3 loop spans 15 amino acids. The CDR3 DNA follows: TGTGCCAGCAGCCTCTCCGGGACAGGGGCTTCACCCCTCCACTTT. The encoded protein is CASSLSGTGASPLHF.

The chain carries TRBV27 and TRBJ1-6, with D possibly being TRBD1 (6 bases). V lost 5 bases to trimming and J lost 14 bases, with 19 bases between them. The CDR3 covers 14 residues. Germline V gene lookup returns CDR1 MNHEY and CDR2 SMNVEV (reference sequence). In nucleotides, the CDR3 is TGTGCCAGCAGTATCCTCCCCCGGGACAAGACCCTCCACTTT. Its protein product is CASSILPRDKTLHF.

The sample holds a few counts of this clone. The chain couples TRBV6-1 to TRBJ1-2, with 8 nucleotides matching TRBD1. The V and J ends lost 4 bases and 3 bases, in that order; junction bases with no gene match: 10. This CDR3 comprises 16 residues. CDR1 and CDR2 from the germline V gene are MNHNS and SASEGT. The CDR3 reads CASSGGGKGQDYGYTF. CDR3 nucleotide sequence: TGTGCCAGCAGTGGTGGGGGGAAGGGACAGGACTATGGCTACACCTTC.

CDR3 sequence reads: CASSPPGLAGGSDTQYF. CDR3 DNA sequence: TGTGCCAGCAGCCCGCCGGGACTAGCGGGGGGGTCAGATACGCAGTATTTT. This chain joins TRBV5-6 and TRBJ2-3, with 16 nucleotides matching TRBD2. Germline CDR1 is SGHDT and CDR2 is YYEEEE. V trimming: 4 bases; J trimming: 4 bases; junction bases outside the gene matches: 6. CDR3 length equals 17 residues.

This clone has a single count. The chain carries TRBV2 and TRBJ2-3; 9 nucleotides match TRBD2. Germline trimming cut 8 bases from V and 2 bases from J; bases unmatched to any gene: 2. Germline CDR1 reads SNHLY; CDR2 reads FYNNEI. The CDR3 contains 13 residues. CDR3 loop: CASSSGATDTQYF. CDR3 nucleotides: TGTGCCAGCTCTAGCGGGGCCACAGATACGCAGTATTTT.

This sequence joins TRBV5-4 and TRBJ2-3; D is possibly TRBD2 (6 bases). The CDR3 consists of 15 residues. Trimming stripped 4 bases from V and 0 bases from J, with 12 bases between. Germline V gives CDR1 SGHNT, CDR2 YYREEE (reference sequence). The CDR3 reads CASSVGGSSTDTQYF. The CDR3 DNA is TGTGCCAGCAGCGTCGGGGGATCTAGCACAGATACGCAGTATTTT.

The rearrangement links TRBV5-1 to TRBJ1-2; the match to TRBD1 covers 9 bases. Germline CDR1 SGHRS, CDR2 YFSETQ. The CDR3 runs to 15 residues. The trim removed 1 base at V and 6 bases at J, leaving 7 bases unmatched. The CDR3 region has the DNA TGCGCCAGCAGCTTGTCTGACCGGGACAGGGATGGCTACACCTTC. This encodes CASSLSDRDRDGYTF. Variable domain in full (rest from reference TRBV5-1 and TRBJ1-2): KAGVTQTPRYLIKTRGQQVTLSCSPISGHRSVSWYQQTPGQGLQFLFEYFSETQRNKGNFPGRFSGRQFSNSRSEMNVSTLELGDSALYLCASSLSDRDRDGYTFGSGTRLTVV.

V and J are TRBV9 and TRBJ1-2; D remains ambiguous. CDR1 is SGDLS, CDR2 YYNGEE, per germline. Trimming left V 0 bases short and J 1 base short, with 19 bases between. This CDR3 region has 18 residues. The CDR3 loop reads CASSVAPEHLTINYGYTF. DNA of the CDR3: TGTGCCAGCAGCGTAGCACCGGAGCACTTAACTATTAACTATGGCTACACCTTC.

This clone was seen a handful of times. The chain's CDR3 is CASSSDYSRNQPQHF. CDR3 nucleotides: TGTGCCAGCAGTTCCGATTACAGCCGCAATCAGCCCCAGCATTTT. This chain uses TRBV28 with TRBJ1-5; the D is unclear. The CDR3 consists of 15 residues. V was shortened by 4 bases and J by 2 bases, with 12 bases between the two germline ends. CDR1 is MDHEN, CDR2 SYDVKM, per germline.

This clone showed up just a few times. The V call is TRBV14, the J call TRBJ1-1, with TRBD1 as a possible D gene (6 bases). V was cut by 1 base and J by 3 bases, with 21 bases left in between. The CDR3 runs 18 residues. The germline V gene encodes CDR1 SGHDN and CDR2 FVKESK. CDR3 sequence: CASSQGARSGGLYTEAFF. The DNA of the CDR3 is TGTGCCAGCAGCCAAGGAGCCCGATCGGGGGGGCTGTACACTGAAGCTTTCTTT.